This TCR beta chain emerged from a study of shared clonotypes between healthy human individuals. General study results and limits: Measured sharing among donors was expected to vary with sequencing depth.

CDR1 SGDLS and CDR2 YYNGEE come from the germline V gene. There are 13 residues in the CDR3. V was clipped by 0 bases and J by 4 bases, with 5 bases between them. Using immunoSEQ multiplex PCR, the repertoire was profiled, and TCRdb retains in-frame clones only, with some absent. Of around 2,100,000 clones listed, around 96% were seen once; the top ten hold roughly 1%. As regards this clone: Its antigen remains unknown. The sample contains more than one DNA sequence encoding this CDR3.

Naive-designated CD8 cells lacked CD45RO, were positively enriched for CCR7, and omitted terminally differentiated effector memory CD45RA+ cells. The specimen was naive CD8+ T cells sorted from blood. The chain joins TRBV9 to TRBJ1-5; no reliable D call. This TCR derives from a man younger than 30 in good health. The CDR3 is CASSVASNQPQHF. In DNA, the CDR3 is TGTGCCAGCAGCGTAGCGTCAAATCAGCCCCAGCATTTT.